These 24 T cell receptor beta chains share one sample of origin, sequenced in a study of graft-versus-host responses after intestinal transplantation (dated by TCRdb to the early 2020s). Library preparation used the immunoSEQ multiplex PCR assay. Entries here come from immuneACCESS through TCRdb and include only in-frame sequences with V and J called. Some clones fail to appear in such tables; in the studies checked, an unresolved V gene covers under half of the shortfall, and the cause of the remainder is unknown. In all, the sample holds about 54,000 clones, and more than 80% of those were seen once. The ten largest clonotypes hold approximately 5% of the sample. The input for sequencing was PBMCs, taken nearly 670 days after intestinal transplant. These receptor sequences come from a human patient who received an intestinal transplant, so some T cells may come from the graft donor.

The CDR3 nucleotides read TGTGCCAGCAACAGTCTCACCGGCAACGTAATAAGCACAGATACGCAGTATTTT. Its translation is CASNSLTGNVISTDTQYF. The rearrangement links TRBV2 to TRBJ2-3; D is undetermined. The V gene lost 7 bases and the J gene lost 0 bases, with 23 bases spanning the gap. Per germline, CDR1 SNHLY and CDR2 FYNNEI. The CDR3 spans 18 residues.

CDR3 loop: CASSVEGEGSEQYF. CDR3 DNA: TGTGCCAGCAGTGTTGAGGGTGAGGGCTCCGAGCAGTACTTC. The chain combines TRBV2 with TRBJ2-7; D is perhaps TRBD2 (5 bases). V lost 4 bases and J 6 bases, leaving 16 bases between the germline ends. The CDR3 sequence is 14 residues long. Per germline, CDR1 SNHLY and CDR2 FYNNEI.

The gene calls are TRBV18 and TRBJ1-5, with D hard to call. Between the trimmed V and J ends, which lost 3 bases and 0 bases, there was a span of 12 bases. This CDR3 has 16 amino acids. Germline V lookup: CDR1 KGHSH, CDR2 LQKENI. The CDR3 DNA follows: TGTGCCAGCTCACCGACGCGGTTTGGTAGCAATCAGCCCCAGCATTTT. Protein sequence: CASSPTRFGSNQPQHF.

This chain links TRBV9 with TRBJ2-6; 8 nucleotides align to TRBD1. J gave up 0 bases and V 1 base, and 9 bases lay outside the gene matches. Per germline, CDR1 SGDLS and CDR2 YYNGEE. The CDR3 covers 19 residues. The CDR3 nucleotides are TGTGCCAGCAGCGTACTTCCGGGACAGGCGCCCTCTGGGGCCAACGTCCTGACTTTC. As protein: CASSVLPGQAPSGANVLTF.

This clone was detected once. The chain carries TRBV6-6 and TRBJ2-2, with 12 bases matching TRBD2. Germline CDR1 and CDR2: MNHNY and SVGAGI (reference sequence). The CDR3 runs to 15 residues. The V segment lost 8 bases and the J segment 5 bases; nucleotides outside the gene matches: 6. CDR3 protein: CASSSGGEWTGELFF. The CDR3 DNA reads as TGTGCCAGCTCTAGCGGGGGGGAATGGACCGGGGAGCTGTTTTTT.

This chain links TRBV6-1 with TRBJ1-3; D gene uncertain. Trimming shortened V by 3 bases and J by 0 bases, and 12 bases separated the two germline ends. Per germline, CDR1 MNHNS and CDR2 SASEGT. This CDR3 has 16 residues. The CDR3 loop reads CASSEFGLDSGNTIYF. The CDR3 nucleotides read TGTGCCAGCAGTGAGTTCGGGCTGGACTCTGGAAACACCATATATTTT.

The chain carries TRBV4-2 and TRBJ2-1, with TRBD2 matching 8 bases. The CDR3 covers 16 residues. Germline V lookup: CDR1 LGHNA, CDR2 YNFKEQ. The V and J ends lost 0 bases and 7 bases, in that order; junction bases with no gene match: 8. CDR3 DNA sequence: TGTGCCAGCAGCCAAGAGGGAGGGACTAGGGCAAATGAGCAGTTCTTC. Translating it yields CASSQEGGTRANEQFF.

The chain couples TRBV11-1 to TRBJ2-1; 11 bases map to TRBD2. Losses at the gene ends were 4 bases for V and 15 bases for J; bases not matched to a gene: 17. There are 16 residues in the CDR3. Per the germline V gene, CDR1 is SGHAT and CDR2 is FQDESV (reference sequence). CDR3 in DNA: TGTGCCAGCAGCTCCGACCCCCTACTAGCGGGGGCGGGCGTGTTCTTC. It specifies CASSSDPLLAGAGVFF.

The chain is built from TRBV7-9 and TRBJ2-7; 10 bases match TRBD1. After removal of 2 bases from V and 4 bases from J, the junction contained 8 bases not matched to a gene. Looked up from germline, CDR1 is SEHNR and CDR2 is FQNEAQ (reference sequence). The CDR3 is 16 residues long. The CDR3 bases are TGTGCCAGCAGCTTACCCCCGGGACAGGGGAGGTACGAGCAGTACTTC. Amino acid sequence: CASSLPPGQGRYEQYF.

The chain combines TRBV5-1 with TRBJ1-2; the D is unclear. The CDR3 totals 14 residues. Germline CDR1 and CDR2: SGHRS and YFSETQ. V was shortened by 0 bases and J by 5 bases, with 11 bases between the two germline ends. The DNA for the CDR3 is TGCGCCAGCAGCTTGGCCGCGGCAGAATATGGCTACACCTTC. It codes for CASSLAAAEYGYTF.

The rearrangement links TRBV30 to TRBJ2-3; no reliable D call. V lost 3 bases, J lost 5 bases, and 12 bases lay in between. The CDR3 contains 13 residues. From germline, CDR1 is GTSNPN and CDR2 SVGIG (reference sequence). The CDR3 sequence is CAWSYSIQDTQYF. CDR3 nucleotides: TGTGCCTGGAGCTACAGTATCCAAGATACGCAGTATTTT.

The chain couples TRBV6-5 to TRBJ2-1; 9 bases are a match to TRBD2. This CDR3 is 14 amino acids long. Per the germline V gene, CDR1 is MNHEY and CDR2 is SVGAGI. Losses at the gene ends were 4 bases for V and 6 bases for J; bases not matched to a gene: 4. Written as DNA, the CDR3 is TGTGCCAGCAGTTTTCTGACTAGCGGCAATGAGCAGTTCTTC. This translates into CASSFLTSGNEQFF.

V and J are TRBV18 and TRBJ1-6, with no clear D. The germline gives CDR1 KGHSH, CDR2 LQKENI. This CDR3 comprises 13 residues. Trimming pared 3 bases from V and 5 bases from J, leaving 5 bases between. CDR3 loop: CASSPRDNSPLHF. In nucleotides, the CDR3 is TGTGCCAGCTCACCCCGAGATAATTCACCCCTCCACTTT. The entire variable domain, with the rest obtained from reference TRBV18 and TRBJ1-6, is as follows: NAGVMQNPRHLVRRRGQEARLRCSPMKGHSHVYWYRQLPEEGLKFMVYLQKENIIDESGMPKERFSAEFPKEGPSILRIQQVVRGDSAAYFCASSPRDNSPLHFGNGTRLTVT.

The chain is built from TRBV18 and TRBJ2-5; D possibly matches TRBD1 or TRBD2 (5 bases each). The CDR3 loop spans 14 amino acids. From germline, CDR1 is KGHSH and CDR2 LQKENI. With 2 bases removed from V and 4 bases from J, the gap between germline ends came to 11 bases. This chain's CDR3 is CASSPSWGLETQYF. The CDR3 nucleotides are TGTGCCAGCTCACCATCGTGGGGGTTAGAGACCCAGTACTTC.

The J gene is TRBJ2-5, the V gene TRBV2; perhaps TRBD2 as D (5 bases). CDR3 length: 15 amino acids. V lost 6 bases and J lost 4, with 18 bases in between. Germline-derived CDR1 and CDR2 are SNHLY and FYNNEI. The CDR3 region has the DNA TGTGCCAGCAGAGGACCGGCCGCGGGCGGAGAGACCCAGTACTTC. It is translated as CASRGPAAGGETQYF. The whole variable domain, remainder taken from reference TRBV2 and TRBJ2-5, is EPEVTQTPSHQVTQMGQEVILRCVPISNHLYFYWYRQILGQKVEFLVSFYNNEISEKSEIFDDQFSVERPDGSNFTLKIRSTKLEDSAMYFCASRGPAAGGETQYFGPGTRLLVL.

This chain joins TRBV25-1 and TRBJ1-2; D perhaps matches TRBD1 (6 bases). The germline gives CDR1 MGHDK, CDR2 SYGVNS. The CDR3 has 14 amino acids. Trimming cost V 1 base and J 7 bases, with 13 bases left between them. As DNA, the CDR3 is TGTGCCAGCAGTGAATTAGGGGGTTCCCGTGGCTACACCTTC. Translation: CASSELGGSRGYTF.

J is TRBJ1-1 and V is TRBV2, with a tentative D call TRBD1 (6 bases). The V end was cut by 6 bases, the J end by 2 bases, with 13 bases between. Germline V gene data show CDR1 as SNHLY and CDR2 as FYNNEI. CDR3 length: 14 amino acids. In nucleotides, the CDR3 is TGTGCCAGCAGGAGCCAGGGACAAAACACTGAAGCTTTCTTT. Translation: CASRSQGQNTEAFF.

V gene TRBV6-1 combines with J gene TRBJ1-5, with 7 nucleotides matching TRBD1. In germline, CDR1 is MNHNS, CDR2 SASEGT. CDR3 length: 15 amino acids. Germline trimming cut 5 bases from V and 3 bases from J; bases unmatched to any gene: 7. The CDR3 loop is CASSNRQGVNQPQHF. In nucleotides, the CDR3 is TGTGCCAGCAGTAACAGACAGGGAGTCAATCAGCCCCAGCATTTT.

The chain joins TRBV5-1 to TRBJ2-5; tentatively, D is TRBD1 (8 bases). The CDR3 consists of 16 residues. CDR1 is SGHRS and CDR2 is YFSETQ in the germline V gene. The germline V and J ends were trimmed by 7 bases and 1 base, with 20 bases remaining between them. In DNA, the CDR3 is TGCGCCAGCCAAAATCTACAGGGGGGGGTCCAAGAGACCCAGTACTTC. This translates into CASQNLQGGVQETQYF.

This rearrangement joins TRBV5-1 to TRBJ2-7; D might be TRBD1 or TRBD2, each matching 5 bases. Looked up from germline, CDR1 is SGHRS and CDR2 is YFSETQ. CDR3 length equals 15 residues. Trimming took 4 bases from V and 4 from J, leaving 18 bases between them. CDR3 amino acids: CASSHLGEGLYEQYF. CDR3 in DNA: TGCGCCAGCAGCCACCTGGGTGAGGGGCTATACGAGCAGTACTTC.

The CDR3 DNA follows: TGTGCCAGCAGCGGGGGGACAGATACGCAGTATTTT. Amino acids: CASSGGTDTQYF. The rearrangement uses TRBV5-4 and TRBJ2-3; D may be TRBD2 (6 bases). The CDR3 runs to 12 residues. V lost 4 bases and J lost 3, with 6 bases in between. CDR1 and CDR2 (germline): SGHNT, YYREEE (reference sequence).

J is TRBJ1-6 and V is TRBV9; D not resolved. This CDR3 spans 15 amino acids. V lost 3 bases and J lost 11, with 18 bases in between. Germline V gives CDR1 SGDLS, CDR2 YYNGEE. The CDR3, as DNA: TGTGCCAGCAGCGCTCAAGCGACTGTGCTGGCACCCCTCCACTTT. Translation: CASSAQATVLAPLHF.

V is TRBV9 and J is TRBJ2-3, with 12 bases lining up with TRBD2. Germline V lookup: CDR1 SGDLS, CDR2 YYNGEE. The CDR3 extends over 15 amino acids. V lost 3 bases, J lost 5 bases, and 4 bases stayed unmatched. CDR3 amino acids: CASSASGGAGDTQYF. Written as DNA, the CDR3 is TGTGCCAGCAGCGCTAGCGGGGGGGCCGGAGATACGCAGTATTTT.

J is TRBJ1-2 and V is TRBV6-1; 9 nucleotides agree with TRBD1. CDR3 size: 14 residues. The germline gives CDR1 MNHNS, CDR2 SASEGT. Trimming at V came to 5 bases and at J to 10 bases, leaving 11 bases not matched to a gene. The CDR3 DNA reads TGTGCCAGCAGTTCAACGTCCGGGACAGGGATCTACACCTTC. Translating it yields CASSSTSGTGIYTF.